These 19 T cell receptor beta chains were all obtained from the same sample, sequenced in a study of T cell responses to AZD1222 COVID-19 vaccine. The assay was immunoSEQ multiplex PCR, and TCRdb's table has in-frame clones only and misses some. The sample lists roughly 100,000 clones, almost 90% occurring once. The sequenced sample was peripheral blood, obtained on day 0 of AZD1222 vaccination. The source is an adult in good health.

The V gene is TRBV6-5, the J gene TRBJ1-6, with 9 bases identical to TRBD1. The CDR3 sequence is 15 residues long. Germline V gene sequence: CDR1 MNHEY, CDR2 SVGAGI. With 2 bases clipped from V and 6 bases from J, the junction kept 2 bases outside the gene matches. This chain's CDR3 is CASSYQDRGNSPLHF. CDR3 sequence (DNA): TGTGCCAGCAGTTACCAGGACAGGGGTAATTCACCCCTCCACTTT.

This clone was counted a few times. DNA of the CDR3: TGTGCCAGCATCTCCCTCGATGAGCAGTTCTTC. This sequence encodes CASISLDEQFF. The chain carries TRBV21-1 and TRBJ2-1; TRBD2, the table's D call, was not compared with the DNA. TRBV21-1 is termed a pseudogene. This CDR3 has 11 residues.

This chain uses TRBV7-9 with TRBJ2-7; possibly TRBD1 for D (5 bases). This CDR3 has 15 amino acids. The V end lost 2 bases, the J end lost 1 base, and 12 bases lay between the germline ends. Germline values: CDR1 SEHNR, CDR2 FQNEAQ (reference sequence). The CDR3 coding sequence is TGTGCCAGCAGCTTACTGACAGATTCATCCTACGAGCAGTACTTC. As protein: CASSLLTDSSYEQYF.

This rearrangement joins TRBV28 to TRBJ2-5; 10 nucleotides match TRBD1. Germline assignment: CDR1 MDHEN and CDR2 SYDVKM. CDR3 size: 17 residues. J was trimmed by 5 bases and V by 6 bases; bases with no gene match: 15. The CDR3 protein is CASSPAPGTGVFETQYF. The CDR3 region has the DNA TGTGCCAGCAGCCCTGCCCCCGGGACAGGGGTTTTTGAGACCCAGTACTTC.

This sequence joins TRBV19 and TRBJ2-7; D is perhaps TRBD1 (5 bases). The CDR3 runs 18 residues. Between the trimmed V and J ends, which lost 1 base and 2 bases, there was a span of 21 bases. Germline V gene lookup returns CDR1 LNHDA and CDR2 SQIVND (reference sequence). The CDR3, as DNA: TGTGCCAGTAGTATAGTTAGTTCGGGTCAGGGCTGGACCTACGAGCAGTACTTC. It codes for CASSIVSSGQGWTYEQYF.

This chain's CDR3 is CASSSDLGPRYETQYF. CDR3 DNA sequence: TGTGCCAGCAGTTCAGATCTCGGCCCGCGATACGAGACCCAGTACTTC. The chain links TRBV28 to TRBJ2-5; D not resolved. The CDR3 contains 16 residues. Germline-derived CDR1 and CDR2 are MDHEN and SYDVKM. Trimming shortened V by 4 bases and J by 5 bases, and 20 bases separated the two germline ends.

The V gene is TRBV6-5, the J gene TRBJ2-3; D is possibly TRBD1 (5 bases). Germline-derived CDR1 and CDR2 are MNHEY and SVGAGI. This CDR3 is 13 amino acids long. Trimming cost V 0 bases and J 6 bases, with 7 bases left between them. CDR3: CASSYSGPDTQYF. CDR3 in DNA: TGTGCCAGCAGTTACTCGGGGCCTGATACGCAGTATTTT.

In this sample, this clone turned up once. The chain recombines TRBV11-2 with TRBJ1-1, with 7 nucleotides matching TRBD1. CDR1 is SGHAT, CDR2 FQNNGV, per germline. The CDR3 has 14 amino acids. V was pared by 5 bases and J by 0 bases, with 3 bases of the junction left unmatched. CDR3 protein: CASSPQGMNTEAFF. The CDR3 nucleotides are TGTGCCAGCAGCCCACAGGGGATGAACACTGAAGCTTTCTTT.

The rearrangement joins TRBV9 to TRBJ1-1, with D unresolved. Trimming left V 2 bases short and J 0 bases short, with 5 bases between. The CDR3 is made up of 13 amino acids. Germline CDR1 is SGDLS and CDR2 is YYNGEE. CDR3 nucleotides: TGTGCCAGCAGCGTCTCCCTGAACACTGAAGCTTTCTTT. This encodes CASSVSLNTEAFF.

This chain uses TRBV27 with TRBJ2-7; D is undetermined. Germline V lookup: CDR1 MNHEY, CDR2 SMNVEV (reference sequence). With 2 bases removed from V and 2 bases from J, the gap between germline ends came to 13 bases. The CDR3 has 15 amino acids. Here the CDR3 reads CASSLNRGDTYEQYF. CDR3 DNA: TGTGCCAGCAGTTTAAATCGAGGTGACACCTACGAGCAGTACTTC.

V usage is TRBV9 and J usage is TRBJ1-1, with a possible D match to TRBD1 (5 bases). Germline CDR1 SGDLS, CDR2 YYNGEE. The CDR3 totals 13 residues. Trimming cost V 3 bases and J 2 bases, with 8 bases left between them. The CDR3 sequence: CASSDRINTEAFF. DNA of the CDR3: TGTGCCAGCAGCGACAGGATTAACACTGAAGCTTTCTTT.

The rearrangement joins TRBV24-1 to TRBJ1-4; D is ambiguous. This CDR3 contains 16 residues. The ends were cut back, 1 base at V and 8 bases at J, with 16 bases in the middle. Per germline, CDR1 KGHDR and CDR2 SFDVKD. The CDR3 region is CATSDFGRLGNEKLFF. The CDR3 DNA is TGTGCCACCAGTGATTTCGGGCGGCTGGGGAACGAAAAACTGTTTTTT.

The chain recombines TRBV19 with TRBJ2-2; D is unclear. Germline CDR1 reads LNHDA; CDR2 reads SQIVND (reference sequence). CDR3 length equals 12 residues. V was shortened by 10 bases and J by 1 base, with 7 bases between the two germline ends. Written as DNA, the CDR3 is TGTGCCACCAGACAGAACACCGGGGAGCTGTTTTTT. This encodes CATRQNTGELFF.

In its sample, this clone was seen once. The V and J genes are TRBV5-1 and TRBJ2-7; TRBD2 might be the D (5 bases). The CDR3 loop spans 13 amino acids. The V gene lost 4 bases and the J gene lost 2 bases, with 10 bases spanning the gap. The germline CDR1 and CDR2 sequences are SGHRS and YFSETQ. CDR3 region: CASSATGTYEQYF. The DNA for the CDR3 is TGCGCCAGCAGCGCGACGGGAACCTACGAGCAGTACTTC.

The chain uses TRBV2 and TRBJ1-6; D may be TRBD1 (5 bases). Per the germline V gene, CDR1 is SNHLY and CDR2 is FYNNEI. This CDR3 region has 14 residues. With 3 bases removed from V and 9 bases from J, the gap between germline ends came to 12 bases. CDR3 coding DNA: TGTGCCAGCAGTGACGGGGGAGGGTTTTCACCCCTCCACTTT. Protein product: CASSDGGGFSPLHF.

This chain connects TRBV18 to TRBJ2-2; 9 bases align to TRBD2. J was trimmed by 0 bases and V by 1 base; bases with no gene match: 9. The CDR3 extends over 19 amino acids. From germline, CDR1 is KGHSH and CDR2 LQKENI. The CDR3 spells CASSPRPAGGFANTGELFF. Written as DNA, the CDR3 is TGTGCCAGCTCACCACGTCCAGCGGGAGGTTTCGCGAACACCGGGGAGCTGTTTTTT. The variable domain in full, with the rest retrieved from reference TRBV18 and TRBJ2-2, is NAGVMQNPRHLVRRRGQEARLRCSPMKGHSHVYWYRQLPEEGLKFMVYLQKENIIDESGMPKERFSAEFPKEGPSILRIQQVVRGDSAAYFCASSPRPAGGFANTGELFFGEGSRLTVL.

The CDR3 here is CASSDASGSGDEQFF. CDR3 in DNA: TGTGCCAGCAGCGATGCTAGCGGGAGTGGTGATGAGCAGTTCTTC. V usage is TRBV9 and J usage is TRBJ2-1; TRBD2 matches 10 bases. This CDR3 spans 15 amino acids. Germline CDR1 reads SGDLS; CDR2 reads YYNGEE. Losses at the gene ends were 3 bases for V and 8 bases for J; bases not matched to a gene: 8.

This chain uses TRBV2 with TRBJ2-5; 9 positions match TRBD1. V dropped 4 bases and J dropped 1; count of bases not matched to a gene: 4. The CDR3 is 15 amino acids. The V gene's germline CDR1 is SNHLY and CDR2 FYNNEI. The CDR3 DNA follows: TGTGCCAGCAGTGCCCAGGGACAGGGCCAAGAGACCCAGTACTTC. This codes for CASSAQGQGQETQYF.

The chain employs TRBV7-3 and TRBJ2-2, with D perhaps matching TRBD1 (5 bases). V lost 6 bases and J lost 2, with 13 bases in between. The V gene's germline CDR1 is SGHTA and CDR2 FQGTGA. The CDR3 is 15 amino acids. The CDR3 DNA is TGTGCCAGCAGTCACGACAGCTTCAACACCGGGGAGCTGTTTTTT. It specifies CASSHDSFNTGELFF.